The clone carrying this TCR beta chain was found once. Its antigen is unidentified. Per the germline V gene, CDR1 is DFQATT and CDR2 is SNEGSKA (reference sequence). This CDR3 has 11 residues. The germline V and J ends were trimmed by 3 bases and 6 bases, with 9 bases remaining between them. The sample comes from a study of PD-1 blockade in mismatch repair-deficient tumors. Sequencing was performed with immunoSEQ multiplex PCR; in TCRdb, only in-frame clones are kept and a portion is missing. The sample lists roughly 50,000 clones; 78% were seen once. Study-wide findings and caveats: Rapid post-treatment expansion, then contraction, generally preceding radiologic response, marked tumor-resident clones.

All patients were mismatch repair deficient, assessed by either PCR or immunohistochemistry. A few pembrolizumab responders had their TCRs sequenced. This chain connects TRBV20-1 to TRBJ2-7; D tentatively reads TRBD1 or TRBD2 (5 bases each). The sequence came from an adult with mismatch repair-deficient cancer. Sequenced material: peripheral blood, taken 4 weeks after starting pembrolizumab. The CDR3 coding sequence is TGCAGTGCTAGCAGGGACGCCGAGCAGTACTTC. Protein sequence: CSASRDAEQYF.